This TCR beta chain comes out of a study of T cell repertoires in cytomegalovirus infection. Study context: CMV epitopes in the study were HLA-C-restricted (recently identified) and HLA-B-restricted (well studied).

TCRdb ran MiXCR on the reads and lists one entry per CDR3 protein. Of 300,000 or so distinct CDR3 sequences listed, 25% were seen once; the top ten hold 10% to 15%. Points on this clonotype: The antigen remains undetermined.

The TCR originated in a human donor in good health (CMV status not recorded). Some clones in this sample may be carry-over from other donors' samples. Sequenced material: cultured PBMCs, taken from culture after CMV antigen stimulation.

CDR3 nucleotide sequence: TGCGCCAGCAGCCTACCATCGACAGGGGGGTTTTATGAGCAGTTCTTC. Translated: CASSLPSTGGFYEQFF. The gene calls are TRBV4-1 and TRBJ2-1; 9 nucleotides agree with TRBD1. J was trimmed by 8 bases and V by 4 bases; bases with no gene match: 12. CDR1 and CDR2 (germline): MGHRA, YSYEKL. This CDR3 is built from 16 residues.